The source of this TCR beta chain is a study of CD8+CD57+ T cells in acquired aplastic anemia. The wider study: Sorting CD4+ and CD8+ cells gave DNA averaging approximately 3 ug.

Profiling of TCR beta VDJ combinations and CDR3 sequences used genomic DNA as template. TCRdb fed the reads into MiXCR, producing one record per CDR3 protein. There are under 250,000 distinct CDR3 sequences in the sample; 34% occur only once, and around 1.1% lies in the top ten. The ends lost 3 bases at V and 8 bases at J; junction bases unmatched: 3. The CDR3 is made up of 14 amino acids. Per germline, CDR1 LGHNA and CDR2 YSLEER. The clonotype was recovered from a human donor in good health, serving as a control. The rearrangement uses TRBV4-3 and TRBJ1-6, with 8 bases aligning to TRBD1. The sequenced material came from sorted CD4+, CD8+, or CD8+CD57+ T cells (not recorded which) from PBMCs. CDR3 sequence: CASSHGQGDSPLHF. DNA for the CDR3: TGCGCCAGCAGCCATGGACAGGGAGATTCACCCCTCCACTTT.